This T cell receptor (beta chain) derives from a study of CD8 T cells in Susac syndrome. It was with random hexamers that 0.5 to 1 ug RNA was reverse transcribed. MiXCR was run by TCRdb on the immunoSEQ multiplex PCR reads, yielding one entry per CDR3 protein. The profile covers 400,000 or so distinct CDR3 sequences, with more than 80% appearing a single time and roughly 0.1% taken by the ten largest. The clonotype comes from a human donor with multiple sclerosis. What was sequenced was CD8+ T cells from PBMCs.

CDR3 coding DNA: TGTGCCAGCAGCTCGGGACTAGCTAGCACAGATACGCAGTATTTT. It yields the protein CASSSGLASTDTQYF. The V call is TRBV7-9, the J call TRBJ2-3; 9 bases fit TRBD2. CDR3 length: 15 amino acids. Germline V CDR1 and CDR2: SEHNR, FQNEAQ (reference sequence). J lost 0 bases, V lost 4 bases, and 2 bases had no gene match.